This paragraph reports one T cell receptor (beta chain). Its antigen specificity is not known. No much larger clone is present one base from it, and per-base qualities are unavailable. Patients with a history of autoimmune disease or receiving systemic immunosuppression were excluded from the trial. Peripheral blood for TCR sequencing was collected from all dose cohorts at baseline, on cycle 4 day 1, and on cycle 7 day 1. Samples came from an open-label, multicenter, first-in-human phase I dose-escalation trial of ivuxolimab. Adults with locally advanced or metastatic head and neck squamous cell, hepatocellular, melanoma or renal cell carcinoma were enrolled in the trial. Before TCR sequencing, CD4+ T cells and CD8+ T cells were sorted from peripheral blood as separate populations. CDR1 is given as SGHAT and CDR2 as FQNNGV, both from the germline V gene. V loses 5 bases at its end and J loses 7 bases; junction bases beyond the gene matches: 14. From its cysteine to its phenylalanine, the CDR3 spans 16 amino acids. Left in the record is the CDR3 DNA by itself, 48 bases read in frame from the first base.

These data come from a study of OX40 agonist ivuxolimab in advanced cancers. Background for the entire study: Ivuxolimab was a fully human IgG2 agonistic monoclonal antibody targeting the costimulatory receptor OX40 (CD134). Intravenous ivuxolimab was administered to patients every 2 weeks at six dose levels: 0.01, 0.1, 0.3, 1.5, 3 and 10 mg/kg. Of the approximately 54 patients in dose escalation, about 20 had hepatocellular carcinoma, some 15 had melanoma, 9 had renal cell carcinoma and 9 had head and neck cancer. The dose-escalation cohort was 80% to 90% male with a mean age of about 58 years, ranging from roughly 20 to 80. Prior anti-PD-1, anti-PD-L1 or anti-CTLA-4 therapy was permitted, and approximately 40% of dose-escalation patients had received checkpoint inhibitors. Partial responses were achieved by three dose-escalation patients, of whom one had hepatocellular carcinoma and two had cutaneous melanoma. Peripheral TCRbeta sequencing was intended to test whether TCR sequence diversity was altered and clonal T-cell expansion was caused by ivuxolimab. The paper reports the monotherapy dose-escalation portion (N of about 47 patients) of the phase I ivuxolimab trial.

For sequencing of the TCRbeta CDR3 region, genomic DNA was extracted from the sorted cells. The immunoSEQ Assay was used to sequence the TCRbeta CDR3 regions. Sourced from immuneACCESS, this table was stored by TCRdb with only in-frame sequences that have V and J called. A share of the clones is absent; for the studies checked, an unresolved V gene accounts for under half, and the remainder has no known explanation. This sample gives over 10,000 clones in total; more than 80% of them show up just once. Of the sample, approximately 70% is held by the ten largest clones. Paper-wide results and their limitations: Which antigens the clonally expanded peripheral T cells were specific for was not determined. In partial responders in the 0.1-3.0 mg/kg groups, normalized peripheral clonal expansion was found to be among the lowest, especially among CD8+ T cells. After ivuxolimab, expanded clones were on average more numerous among CD8+ T cells than among CD4+ T cells. Clonal expansion of both CD4+ and CD8+ blood T cells was observed from baseline to week 6 at doses 0.1 to 3.0 mg/kg. Low levels of normalized T-cell clonal expansion were also seen in some patients who did not respond.

The sequence was obtained from an adult with an advanced solid tumor such as melanoma, head and neck, liver or kidney cancer. The input for sequencing was CD4+ or CD8+ T cells sorted from blood, taken in a trial of the OX40 agonist ivuxolimab. This chain joins TRBV11-2 to TRBJ2-1; a stretch of 7 junction bases matches TRBD2. CDR3 protein: CASSPDRGRRRNEQFF. In nucleotides, the sequence is TGTGCCAGCAGCCCCGACCGCGGGAGAAGAAGAAATGAGCAGTTCTTC.